Here is one TCR beta chain with its context. Antigen specificity is unknown. The source of the sample is a study of long-term antiretroviral therapy in people with HIV. Findings and caveats of the study: Pre-ART-expanded clones dominated the repertoire at all time points.

The length of the CDR3 is 15 residues. Looked up from germline, CDR1 is SGHTA and CDR2 is FQGNSA. The V gene end was trimmed by 1 base and the J gene end by 8 bases; junction bases not matched to a gene: 6. Survey-level immunoSEQ v3.0 assays were run. Per-sample TRB depth target: roughly 35,000-55,000 T-cell genomes. Libraries were prepared by immunoSEQ multiplex PCR; TCRdb keeps only in-frame clonotypes and omits some of them. Of 25,000 to 35,000 clones detected, about 88% appear once; the ten largest clones hold 1%. This receptor was identified in a man between 45 and 60 years old with HIV. The specimen was unsorted PBMCs, collected 2 years after starting antiretroviral therapy. The chain employs TRBV7-2 and TRBJ2-1; 9 bases map to TRBD2. CDR3 residues: CASSLGREGVHEQFF. In DNA, the CDR3 is TGTGCCAGCAGCTTAGGGCGGGAGGGCGTTCATGAGCAGTTCTTC.